This TCR beta chain is drawn from a study of blood T cell repertoires in COVID-19. In the study overall: PBMCs, B-cell-depleted T cells, or T cells were the source of the cDNA or gDNA that made up the material.

Enrolled through a virtual design, the participants were between about 18 and 100 years of age and came from about two dozen US areas. As processed by the authors: From reference gene primer amplification, estimates of nucleated cell counts were derived. The method was immunoSEQ multiplex PCR; TCRdb's version includes in-frame clones alone and lacks a portion of them. The V and J calls and clone size are taken from that table; D and trimming were inferred from the DNA. This repertoire shows around 220,000 clones, 84% found once; its top ten account for approximately 6.8%. This clonotype was sampled from a woman between 35 and 50 years old who had recovered from COVID-19. The sample consisted of PBMCs or T cells enriched from blood (not recorded which).

Here the CDR3 DNA reads TGTGCCAGTAGTGGCTCAGTGTGGGCCGCGAACTATGGCTACACCTTC. Protein: CASSGSVWAANYGYTF. V is TRBV19 and J is TRBJ1-2; D unclear. Deletions cut 5 bases from V and 2 bases from J, with 18 bases between. Germline V lookup: CDR1 LNHDA, CDR2 SQIVND (reference sequence). The CDR3 runs to 16 residues.